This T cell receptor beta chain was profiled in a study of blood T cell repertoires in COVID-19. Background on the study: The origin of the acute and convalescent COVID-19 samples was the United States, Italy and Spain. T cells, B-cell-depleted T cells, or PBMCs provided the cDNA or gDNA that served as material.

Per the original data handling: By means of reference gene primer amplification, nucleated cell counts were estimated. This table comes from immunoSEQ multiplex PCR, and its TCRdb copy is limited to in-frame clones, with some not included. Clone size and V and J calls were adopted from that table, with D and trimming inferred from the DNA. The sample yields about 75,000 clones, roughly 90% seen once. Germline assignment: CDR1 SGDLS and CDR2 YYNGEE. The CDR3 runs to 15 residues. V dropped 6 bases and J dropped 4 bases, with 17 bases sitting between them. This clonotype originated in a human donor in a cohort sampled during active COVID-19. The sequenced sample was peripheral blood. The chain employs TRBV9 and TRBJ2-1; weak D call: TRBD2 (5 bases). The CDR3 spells CASTRVDSPYNEQFF. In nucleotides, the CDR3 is TGTGCCAGCACCCGGGTGGACTCGCCGTACAATGAGCAGTTCTTC.